This TCR beta chain was identified in a study of identical twins. Study-level results: Excess sharing between twins was weaker in beta out-of-frame sequences.

A word on this clonotype: Its antigen is undetermined.

The CDR3 contains 11 residues. Germline-derived CDR1 and CDR2 are DFQATT and SNEGSKA (reference sequence). The V gene lost 0 bases and the J gene lost 7 bases, with 7 bases spanning the gap. With template switching, a universal primer site was added, and the cDNA carried unique molecular identifiers. TCRdb reprocessed the 5' RACE reads via MiXCR and lists one record per CDR3 protein. There are roughly 490,000 distinct CDR3 sequences in the sample; 14% occur only once, and about 1% lies in the top ten. The same data also went into a second study, on yellow fever vaccine responses in identical twins.

This TCR was recovered from a young woman in good health. The rearrangement links TRBV20-1 to TRBJ2-7; D gene uncertain. Source material: CD4+ T cells sorted from blood. Here the CDR3 reads CSARDLPEQYF. The CDR3 DNA follows: TGCAGTGCTAGAGATCTGCCAGAGCAGTACTTC.